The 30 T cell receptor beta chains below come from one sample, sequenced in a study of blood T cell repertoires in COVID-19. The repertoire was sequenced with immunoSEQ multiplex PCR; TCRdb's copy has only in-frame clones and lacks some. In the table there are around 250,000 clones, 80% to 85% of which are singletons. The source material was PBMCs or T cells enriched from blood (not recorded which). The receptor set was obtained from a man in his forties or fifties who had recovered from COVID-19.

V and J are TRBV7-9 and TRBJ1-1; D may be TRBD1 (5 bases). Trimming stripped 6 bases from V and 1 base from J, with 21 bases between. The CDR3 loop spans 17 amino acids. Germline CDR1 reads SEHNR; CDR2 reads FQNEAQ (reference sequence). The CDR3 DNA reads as TGTGCCAGCAGACATGTTGGGGGGGAGTTTAAGAACACTGAAGCTTTCTTT. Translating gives CASRHVGGEFKNTEAFF.

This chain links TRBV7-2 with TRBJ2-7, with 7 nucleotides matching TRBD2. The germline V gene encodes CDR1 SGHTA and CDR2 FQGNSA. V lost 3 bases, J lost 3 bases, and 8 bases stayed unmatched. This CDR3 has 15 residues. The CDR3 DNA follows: TGTGCCAGCAGCTTCGCTCCTAGCGGCCTCTACGAGCAGTACTTC. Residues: CASSFAPSGLYEQYF.

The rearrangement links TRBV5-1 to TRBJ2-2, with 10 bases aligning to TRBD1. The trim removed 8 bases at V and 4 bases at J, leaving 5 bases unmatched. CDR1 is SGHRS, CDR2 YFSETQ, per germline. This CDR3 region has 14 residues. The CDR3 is CASRQGAGTGELFF. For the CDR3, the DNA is TGCGCCAGTCGACAGGGGGCTGGCACCGGGGAGCTGTTTTTT.

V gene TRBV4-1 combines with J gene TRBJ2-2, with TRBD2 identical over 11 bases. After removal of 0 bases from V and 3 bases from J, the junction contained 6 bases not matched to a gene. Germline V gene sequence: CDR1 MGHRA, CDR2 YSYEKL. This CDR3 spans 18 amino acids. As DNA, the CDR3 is TGCGCCAGCAGCCAAGATTCACGACTAGCGGGACACACCGGGGAGCTGTTTTTT. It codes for CASSQDSRLAGHTGELFF.

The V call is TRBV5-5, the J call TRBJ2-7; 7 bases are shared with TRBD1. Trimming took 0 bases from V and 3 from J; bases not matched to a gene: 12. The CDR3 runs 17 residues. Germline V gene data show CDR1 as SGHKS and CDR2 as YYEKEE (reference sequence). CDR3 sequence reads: CASSLGIPGQRVYEQYF. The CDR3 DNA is TGTGCCAGCAGCTTGGGGATACCGGGACAGAGAGTCTACGAGCAGTACTTC.

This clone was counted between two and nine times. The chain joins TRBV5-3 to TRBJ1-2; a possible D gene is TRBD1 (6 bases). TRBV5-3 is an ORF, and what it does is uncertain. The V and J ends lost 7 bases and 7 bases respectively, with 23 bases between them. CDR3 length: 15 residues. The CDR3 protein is CARYPPLCPQGGYTF. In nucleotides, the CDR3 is TGTGCCAGATACCCCCCCCTATGCCCACAGGGTGGCTACACCTTC.

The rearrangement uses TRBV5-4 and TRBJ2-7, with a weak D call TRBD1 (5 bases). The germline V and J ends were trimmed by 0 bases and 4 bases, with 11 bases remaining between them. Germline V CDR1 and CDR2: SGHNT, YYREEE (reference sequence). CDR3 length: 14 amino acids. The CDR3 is CASSLAGFGYEQYF. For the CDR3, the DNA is TGTGCCAGCAGCTTGGCAGGGTTCGGGTACGAGCAGTACTTC.

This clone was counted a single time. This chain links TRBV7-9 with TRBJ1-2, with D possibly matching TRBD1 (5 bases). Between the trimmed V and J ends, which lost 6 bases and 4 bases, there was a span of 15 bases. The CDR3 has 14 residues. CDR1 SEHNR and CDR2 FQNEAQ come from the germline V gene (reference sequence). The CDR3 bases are TGTGCCAGCAGAGCAGGGAGGGCTACCTATGGCTACACCTTC. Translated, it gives CASRAGRATYGYTF. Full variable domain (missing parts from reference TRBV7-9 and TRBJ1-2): DTGVSQNPRHKITKRGQNVTFRCDPISEHNRLYWYRQTLGQGPEFLTYFQNEAQLEKSRLLSDRFSAERPKGSFSTLEIQRTEQGDSAMYLCASRAGRATYGYTFGSGTRLTVV.

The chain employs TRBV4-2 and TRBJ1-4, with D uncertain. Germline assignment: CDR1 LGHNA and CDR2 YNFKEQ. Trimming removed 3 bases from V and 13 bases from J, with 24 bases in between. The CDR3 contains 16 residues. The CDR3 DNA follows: TGTGCCAGCAGCCAGAACACCGGGGAGTCTAAGTTTGGACTGTTTTTT. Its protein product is CASSQNTGESKFGLFF.

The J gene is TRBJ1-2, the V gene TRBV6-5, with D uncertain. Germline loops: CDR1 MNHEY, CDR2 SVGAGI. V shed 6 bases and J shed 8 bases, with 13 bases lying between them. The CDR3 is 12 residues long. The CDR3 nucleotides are TGTGCCAGCAGGACGGATCCAGGAGGCTACACCTTC. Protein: CASRTDPGGYTF.

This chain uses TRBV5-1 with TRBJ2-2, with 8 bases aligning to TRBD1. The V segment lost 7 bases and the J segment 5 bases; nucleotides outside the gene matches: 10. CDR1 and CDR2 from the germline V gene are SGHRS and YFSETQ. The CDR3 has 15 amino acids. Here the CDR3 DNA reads TGCGCCAGCGACGGAAAAACAGGGGGTACCGGGGAGCTGTTTTTT. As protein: CASDGKTGGTGELFF.

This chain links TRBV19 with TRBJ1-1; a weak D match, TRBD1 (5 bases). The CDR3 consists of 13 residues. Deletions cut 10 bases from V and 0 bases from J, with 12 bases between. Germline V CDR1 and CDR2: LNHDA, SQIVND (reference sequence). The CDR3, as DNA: TGTGCCACCGCCCGGGGGTTGAACACTGAAGCTTTCTTT. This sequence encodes CATARGLNTEAFF.

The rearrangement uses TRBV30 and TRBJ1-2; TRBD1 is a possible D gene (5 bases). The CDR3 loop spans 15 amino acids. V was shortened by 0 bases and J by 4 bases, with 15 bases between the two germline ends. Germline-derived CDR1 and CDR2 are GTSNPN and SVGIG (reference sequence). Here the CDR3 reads CAWSVLRATSYGYTF. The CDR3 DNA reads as TGTGCCTGGAGTGTACTCAGGGCGACTAGCTATGGCTACACCTTC. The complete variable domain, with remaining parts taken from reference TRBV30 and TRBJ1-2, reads SQTIHQWPATLVQPVGSPLSLECTVEGTSNPNLYWYRQAAGRGLQLLFYSVGIGQISSEVPQNLSASRPQDRQFILSSKKLLLSDSGFYLCAWSVLRATSYGYTFGSGTRLTVV.

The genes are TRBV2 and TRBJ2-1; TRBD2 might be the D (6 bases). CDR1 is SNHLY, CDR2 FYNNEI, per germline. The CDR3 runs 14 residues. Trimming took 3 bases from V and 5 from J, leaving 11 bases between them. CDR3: CASSEGLEDNEQFF. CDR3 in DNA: TGTGCCAGCAGTGAGGGACTGGAAGACAATGAGCAGTTCTTC.

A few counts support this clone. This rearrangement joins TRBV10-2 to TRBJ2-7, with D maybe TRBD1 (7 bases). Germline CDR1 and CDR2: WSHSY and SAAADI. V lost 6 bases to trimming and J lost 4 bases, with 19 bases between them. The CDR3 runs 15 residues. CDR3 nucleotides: TGCGCCAGCAGAATAGAGGAGGGGGCCGGGTACGAGCAGTACTTC. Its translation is CASRIEEGAGYEQYF.

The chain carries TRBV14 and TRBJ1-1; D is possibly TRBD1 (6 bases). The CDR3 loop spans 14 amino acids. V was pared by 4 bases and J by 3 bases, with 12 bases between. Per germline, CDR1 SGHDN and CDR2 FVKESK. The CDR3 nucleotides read TGTGCCAGCAGCCCCTGGCGACAGGACACTGAAGCTTTCTTT. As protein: CASSPWRQDTEAFF.

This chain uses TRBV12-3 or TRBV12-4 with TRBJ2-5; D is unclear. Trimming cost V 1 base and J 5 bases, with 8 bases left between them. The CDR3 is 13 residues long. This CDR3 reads CASSLGGPETQYF. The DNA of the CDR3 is TGTGCCAGCAGTTTAGGCGGTCCTGAGACCCAGTACTTC.

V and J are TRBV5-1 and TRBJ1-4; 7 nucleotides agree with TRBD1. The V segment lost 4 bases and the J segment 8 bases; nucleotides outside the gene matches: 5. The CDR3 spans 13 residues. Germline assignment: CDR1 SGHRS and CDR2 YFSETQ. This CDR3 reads CASSTGQQEKLFF. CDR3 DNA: TGCGCCAGCAGCACGGGACAGCAAGAAAAACTGTTTTTT.

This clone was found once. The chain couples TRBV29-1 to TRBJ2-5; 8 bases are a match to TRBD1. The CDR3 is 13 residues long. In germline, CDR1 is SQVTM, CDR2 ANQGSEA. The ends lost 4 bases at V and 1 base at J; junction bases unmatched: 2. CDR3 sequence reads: CSVGGTGQETQYF. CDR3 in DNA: TGCAGCGTTGGCGGGACAGGCCAAGAGACCCAGTACTTC.

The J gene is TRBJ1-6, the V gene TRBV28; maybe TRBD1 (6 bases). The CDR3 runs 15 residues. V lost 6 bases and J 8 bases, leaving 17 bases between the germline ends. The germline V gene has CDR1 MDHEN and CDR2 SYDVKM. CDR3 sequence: CASRPPGHEYSPLHF. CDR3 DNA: TGTGCCAGCAGGCCCCCGGGACACGAATATTCACCCCTCCACTTT.

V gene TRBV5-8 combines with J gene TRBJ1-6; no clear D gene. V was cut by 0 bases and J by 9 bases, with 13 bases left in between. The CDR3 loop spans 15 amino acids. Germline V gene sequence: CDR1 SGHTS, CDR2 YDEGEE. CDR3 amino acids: CASSLDPTVASPLHF. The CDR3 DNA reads TGTGCCAGCAGCTTGGACCCTACAGTGGCTTCACCCCTCCACTTT.

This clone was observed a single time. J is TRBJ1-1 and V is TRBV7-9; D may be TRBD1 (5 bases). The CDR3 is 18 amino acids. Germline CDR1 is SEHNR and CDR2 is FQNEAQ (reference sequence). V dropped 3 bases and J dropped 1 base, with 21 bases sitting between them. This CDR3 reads CASSFQLTEYRGNTEAFF. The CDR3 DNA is TGTGCCAGCAGCTTCCAATTGACAGAATATCGAGGGAACACTGAAGCTTTCTTT.

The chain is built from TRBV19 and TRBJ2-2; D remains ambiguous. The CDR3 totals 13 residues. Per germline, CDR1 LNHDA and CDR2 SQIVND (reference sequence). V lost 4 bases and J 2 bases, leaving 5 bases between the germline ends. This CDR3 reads CASSKANTGELFF. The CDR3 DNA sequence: TGTGCCAGTAGTAAAGCAAACACCGGGGAGCTGTTTTTT.

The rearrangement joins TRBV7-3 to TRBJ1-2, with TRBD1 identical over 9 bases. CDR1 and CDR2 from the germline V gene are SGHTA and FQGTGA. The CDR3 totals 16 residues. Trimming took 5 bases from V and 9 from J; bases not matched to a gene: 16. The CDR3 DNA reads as TGTGCCAGCAGCCCGGGACAGGGCCCCTTGGAGATGAGCTACACCTTC. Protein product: CASSPGQGPLEMSYTF.

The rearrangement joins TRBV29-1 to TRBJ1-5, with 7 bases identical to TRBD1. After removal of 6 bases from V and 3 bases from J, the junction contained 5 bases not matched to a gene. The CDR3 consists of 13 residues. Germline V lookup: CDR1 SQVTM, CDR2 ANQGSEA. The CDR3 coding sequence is TGCAGCGTCCGACAGGGACCCAATCAGCCCCAGCATTTT. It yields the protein CSVRQGPNQPQHF.

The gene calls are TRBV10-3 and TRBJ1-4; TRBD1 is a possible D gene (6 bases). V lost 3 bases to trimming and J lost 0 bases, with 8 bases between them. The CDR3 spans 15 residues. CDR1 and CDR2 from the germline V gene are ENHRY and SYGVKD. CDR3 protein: CAISEGGATNEKLFF. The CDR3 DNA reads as TGTGCCATCAGTGAAGGGGGAGCAACTAATGAAAAACTGTTTTTT.

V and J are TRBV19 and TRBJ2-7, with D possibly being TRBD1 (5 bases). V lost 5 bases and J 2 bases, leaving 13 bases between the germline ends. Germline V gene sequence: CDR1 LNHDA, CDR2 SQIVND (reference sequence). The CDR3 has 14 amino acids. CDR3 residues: CASSAQTGPYEQYF. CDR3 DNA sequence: TGTGCCAGTAGTGCTCAAACAGGCCCCTACGAGCAGTACTTC.

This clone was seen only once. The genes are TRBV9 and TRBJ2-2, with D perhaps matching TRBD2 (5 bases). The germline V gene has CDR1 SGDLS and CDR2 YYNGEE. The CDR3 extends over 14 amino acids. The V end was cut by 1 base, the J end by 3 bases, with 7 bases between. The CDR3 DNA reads TGTGCCAGCAGCGTATACGGGGACACCGGGGAGCTGTTTTTT. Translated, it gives CASSVYGDTGELFF.

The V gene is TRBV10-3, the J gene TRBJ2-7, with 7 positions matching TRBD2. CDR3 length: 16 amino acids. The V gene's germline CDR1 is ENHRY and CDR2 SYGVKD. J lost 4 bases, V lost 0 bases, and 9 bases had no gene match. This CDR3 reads CAISESASGQRYEQYF. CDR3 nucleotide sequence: TGTGCCATCAGTGAGTCGGCTAGCGGCCAAAGGTACGAGCAGTACTTC.

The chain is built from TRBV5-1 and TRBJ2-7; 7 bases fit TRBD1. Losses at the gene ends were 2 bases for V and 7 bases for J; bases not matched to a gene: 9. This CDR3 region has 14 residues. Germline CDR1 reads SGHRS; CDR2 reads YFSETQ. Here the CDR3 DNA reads TGCGCCAGCAGCTTACCGGGACAGCAGGCGGAGCAGTACTTC. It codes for CASSLPGQQAEQYF.